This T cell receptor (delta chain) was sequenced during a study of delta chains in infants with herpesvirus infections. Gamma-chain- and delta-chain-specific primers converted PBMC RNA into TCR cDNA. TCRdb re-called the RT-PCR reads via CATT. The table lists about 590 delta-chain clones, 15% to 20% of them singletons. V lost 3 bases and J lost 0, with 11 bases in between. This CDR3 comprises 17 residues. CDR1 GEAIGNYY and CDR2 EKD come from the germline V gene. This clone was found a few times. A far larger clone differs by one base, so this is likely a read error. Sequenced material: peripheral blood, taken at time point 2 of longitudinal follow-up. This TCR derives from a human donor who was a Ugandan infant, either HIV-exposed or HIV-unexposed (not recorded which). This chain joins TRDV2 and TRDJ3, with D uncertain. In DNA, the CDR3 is TGTGCCTGTGACCCCGTCCTTAGCTCCTGGGACACCCGACAGATGTTTTTC. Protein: CACDPVLSSWDTRQMFF.